A selection of T cell receptor beta chains follows, all from one sample in a study of blood T cell repertoires in COVID-19. The protocol was immunoSEQ multiplex PCR, while the TCRdb copy is restricted to in-frame clones and leaves out a portion. The sample holds about 140,000 clones, approximately 85% seen once. What was sequenced was PBMCs or T cells enriched from blood (not recorded which). The source of these receptors is a woman between 50 and 59 years old with acute COVID-19. Both conserved end residues are part of each CDR3. Each record gives: V gene, J gene, clone size, D gene, CDR3 protein, CDR3 DNA. D genes are given only for firm matches. Only some rows state a clone size, as once, few, many or a class for expanded clones.

>TRBV7-3|TRBJ2-3|-|-
CASSLQVARATDTQYF
TGTGCCAGCAGCTTACAGGTCGCCCGTGCCACAGATACGCAGTATTTT
>TRBV18|TRBJ2-7|few|TRBD1
CASSPVDRDEQYF
TGTGCCAGCTCCCCCGTGGACAGGGACGAGCAGTACTTC
>TRBV11-2|TRBJ2-3|-|-
CASRREAGTDTQYF
TGTGCCAGCAGAAGGGAGGCGGGCACAGATACGCAGTATTTT
>TRBV4-3|TRBJ1-4|-|TRBD1
CASSQELTGGLEKLFF
TGCGCCAGCAGCCAAGAGTTGACAGGGGGCCTTGAAAAACTGTTTTTT
>TRBV7-8|TRBJ1-5|-|TRBD1
CASSLGTGDSNQPQHF
TGTGCCAGCAGCTTAGGGACAGGAGATAGCAATCAGCCCCAGCATTTT
>TRBV5-4|TRBJ2-2|-|-
CASSLAGGTGELFF
TGTGCCAGCAGCTTGGCCGGAGGTACCGGGGAGCTGTTTTTT
>TRBV5-4|TRBJ1-1|-|-
CASSTRRDSDTEAFF
TGTGCCAGCAGCACCCGCCGGGACTCAGACACTGAAGCTTTCTTT
>TRBV15|TRBJ2-5|-|-
CATSRDLSGVGQETQYF
TGTGCCACCAGCAGAGATTTGTCCGGGGTAGGCCAAGAGACCCAGTACTTC
>TRBV3-1/TRBV3-2|TRBJ2-1|-|TRBD2
CASSQDSLAGGLYNEQFF
TGTGCCAGCAGCCAAGATAGTCTAGCGGGGGGGTTATACAATGAGCAGTTCTTC
>TRBV7-9|TRBJ2-1|-|-
CASSLVSGSNEQFF
TGTGCCAGCAGCTTAGTATCGGGGAGCAATGAGCAGTTCTTC
>TRBV3-1/TRBV3-2|TRBJ1-2|-|-
CASSQAGTNYGYTF
TGTGCCAGCAGCCAGGCAGGGACTAACTATGGCTACACCTTC
>TRBV28|TRBJ2-7|-|-
CASSPGTSMAYEQYF
TGTGCCAGCAGCCCCGGTACCTCGATGGCCTACGAGCAGTACTTC
>TRBV10-1|TRBJ1-2|once|-
CASSENTGYGYTF
TGCGCCAGCAGTGAGAACACGGGCTATGGCTACACCTTC
>TRBV6-4|TRBJ2-3|-|TRBD2
CASSDGTSDSDTQYF
TGTGCCAGCAGTGACGGGACTAGCGATTCAGATACGCAGTATTTT
>TRBV30|TRBJ1-2|-|-
CAWSVNVGRGANGYTF
TGTGCCTGGAGTGTAAATGTGGGGAGGGGGGCAAATGGCTACACCTTC
>TRBV6-2/TRBV6-3|TRBJ1-3|-|-
CASSLSPDSTGNTIYF
TGTGCCAGCAGCCTCAGTCCGGACAGTACTGGAAACACCATATATTTT
>TRBV19|TRBJ1-5|-|-
CASRFQADNQPQHF
TGTGCCAGTAGGTTCCAGGCCGACAATCAGCCCCAGCATTTT
>TRBV6-2/TRBV6-3|TRBJ1-2|-|-
CASSSPPTGMAGYTF
TGTGCCAGCAGTTCCCCTCCTACAGGGATGGCTGGCTACACCTTC
>TRBV5-4|TRBJ1-2|-|-
CASSLEGIRVYGYTF
TGTGCCAGCAGCTTGGAGGGGATTCGTGTCTATGGCTACACCTTC
>TRBV6-2/TRBV6-3|TRBJ1-1|-|-
CASSYVVATEAFF
TGTGCCAGCAGTTACGTTGTAGCCACTGAAGCTTTCTTT
>TRBV12-3/TRBV12-4|TRBJ1-2|few|-
CASSRGYGYTF
TGTGCCAGCAGCCGGGGCTATGGCTACACCTTC
>TRBV11-2|TRBJ2-2|-|-
CASSQFKWEMAGELFF
TGTGCCAGCAGCCAATTCAAGTGGGAGATGGCCGGGGAGCTGTTTTTT
>TRBV19|TRBJ2-1|few|TRBD1
CASKGQGPYNEQFF
TGTGCCAGTAAAGGACAGGGGCCCTACAATGAGCAGTTCTTC
>TRBV7-6|TRBJ2-5|-|TRBD2
CASSSWTSGSGRETQYF
TGTGCCAGCAGCTCTTGGACTAGCGGGAGTGGAAGGGAGACCCAGTACTTC